This T cell receptor beta chain was obtained from a study of T cell responses to AZD1222 COVID-19 vaccine. Study observations and caveats: CD4 TCRs covered the whole spike, strongest at regions 160-218 and 743-854.

Comment on this clone: What it recognizes is unknown.

The V and J ends lost 7 bases and 3 bases, in that order; junction bases with no gene match: 6. The V gene's germline CDR1 is SGHTA and CDR2 FQGNSA. The CDR3 length is 14 residues. TCRdb's table, derived via immunoSEQ multiplex PCR, lists solely in-frame clones and lacks some. The table lists fewer than 150,000 clones, 92% of them singletons. The receptor comes from an adult who received the AZD1222 COVID-19 vaccine. Sequenced here: peripheral blood, sampled 28 days after the second AZD1222 dose. This rearrangement joins TRBV7-2 to TRBJ2-7; 10 bases agree with TRBD1. CDR3 sequence reads: CASTPGTGDYEQYF. The CDR3 DNA reads TGTGCCAGCACCCCCGGGACAGGGGACTACGAGCAGTACTTC.